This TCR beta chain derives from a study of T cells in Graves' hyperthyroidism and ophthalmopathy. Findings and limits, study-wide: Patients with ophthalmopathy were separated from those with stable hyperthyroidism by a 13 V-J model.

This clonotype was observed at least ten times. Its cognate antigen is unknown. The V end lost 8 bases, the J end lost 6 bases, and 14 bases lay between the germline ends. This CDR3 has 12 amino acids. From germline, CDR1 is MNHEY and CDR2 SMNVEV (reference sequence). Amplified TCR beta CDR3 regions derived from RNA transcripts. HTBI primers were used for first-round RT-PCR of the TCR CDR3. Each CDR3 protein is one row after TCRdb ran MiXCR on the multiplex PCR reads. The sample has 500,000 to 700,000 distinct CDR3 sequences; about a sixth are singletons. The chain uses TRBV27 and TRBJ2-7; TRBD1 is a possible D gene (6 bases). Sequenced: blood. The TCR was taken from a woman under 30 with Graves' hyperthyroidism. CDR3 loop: CASWGHFSEQYF. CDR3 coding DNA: TGTGCCAGCTGGGGACATTTTTCCGAGCAGTACTTC.